This TCR beta chain was found in a study of blood T cell repertoires in COVID-19 (TCRdb year 2020). A note on the overall study: The collaborator samples originated in the United States, Italy and Spain and spanned the acute and convalescent phases of COVID-19. Where available, HLA class I and class II types were obtained from metadata supplied by the sample provider rather than from assay-based typing. The sample metadata nearly always contained a de-identified subject ID, COVID-19 status, age in years and sex. Samples were obtained from the ongoing ImmuneRACE study (first 160 participants) and from 1,254 subjects provided by 6 global collaborators. The repertoires were released in a freely available public database meant as a resource for research on the immune response to SARS-CoV-2. Deeply sampled blood TCRbeta repertoires from subjects exposed to, actively infected with, or recovered from COVID-19 were included in the dataset. The material from the prospective study consisted of cDNA or gDNA derived from T cells, B-cell-depleted T cells, or PBMCs. What the study reported, not specific to this receptor: Clinical and demographic metadata were provided uncurated, with the amount varying by source and participant.

TCRbeta CDR3 regions were amplified from genomic DNA using the immunoSEQ Assay, a bias-controlled multiplex PCR. Processing in the source paper ran as follows. The number of nucleated cells in each sample was estimated from the amplification of reference gene primers within the assay. Sequence reads were collapsed and filtered to measure the absolute abundance of every unique TCRbeta CDR3 rearrangement. For each sample, productive Simpson clonality was calculated as the square root of Simpson's diversity index over productive rearrangements. The clones in this table, taken by TCRdb from immuneACCESS, are in-frame only. Not every clone is retained; where verified, under half of the shortfall comes from an unresolved V gene, and the cause of the rest is unknown. V, J and clone size reflect that table, while D and trimming were determined from the DNA. A total of some 240,000 clones appear in this sample, 86% of them only once. 3.3% of the sample comes from the top ten.

This clone was counted only a few times. Its antigen is unknown. No quality values exist for individual bases; no much larger clone is one base distant. Participants in the prospective study were enrolled through a virtual design, were aged roughly 18 to 90 years, and lived in 20 to 30 United States geographic areas. To assign participants to cohorts, the prospective study relied on clinical history that participants themselves reported in a screening survey and a study questionnaire. Each participant in the prospective study had whole blood, serum and a nasopharyngeal or oropharyngeal swab collected by mobile phlebotomists. Participants in the prospective study had the option to provide additional blood draws and questionnaires over a roughly two-month period. Before DNA extraction, prospective study blood samples were shipped either frozen or at room temperature. This receptor was taken from a middle-aged woman with acute COVID-19. The sample consisted of PBMCs or T cells enriched from blood (not recorded which).

The DNA is as follows: TGTGCCAGCAGACCCCCAGGGGCGGTGAATGAGCAGTTCTTC. Translated, it gives CASRPPGAVNEQFF. The chain links TRBV5-8 with TRBJ2-1; a tentative D match to TRBD1 spans 6 bases. As encoded in the germline V gene, CDR1 is SGHTS while CDR2 is YDEGEE. The CDR3 starts with the cysteine, ends with the phenylalanine, and has 14 residues. The DNA shown is the 42-base CDR3, in frame from base 1. V is clipped by 5 bases and J by 7 bases, and the sequence between their germline boundaries is 16 bases long.